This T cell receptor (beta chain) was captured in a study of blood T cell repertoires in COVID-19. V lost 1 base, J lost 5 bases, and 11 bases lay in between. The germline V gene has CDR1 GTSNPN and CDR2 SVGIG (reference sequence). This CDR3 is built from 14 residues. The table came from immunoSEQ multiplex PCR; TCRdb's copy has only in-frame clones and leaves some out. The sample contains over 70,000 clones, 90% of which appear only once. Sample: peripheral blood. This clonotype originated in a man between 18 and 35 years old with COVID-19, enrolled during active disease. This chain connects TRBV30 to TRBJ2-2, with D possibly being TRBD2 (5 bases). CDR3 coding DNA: TGTGCCTGGAGTGGGGGAGTTGAAACCGGGGAGCTGTTTTTT. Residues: CAWSGGVETGELFF.